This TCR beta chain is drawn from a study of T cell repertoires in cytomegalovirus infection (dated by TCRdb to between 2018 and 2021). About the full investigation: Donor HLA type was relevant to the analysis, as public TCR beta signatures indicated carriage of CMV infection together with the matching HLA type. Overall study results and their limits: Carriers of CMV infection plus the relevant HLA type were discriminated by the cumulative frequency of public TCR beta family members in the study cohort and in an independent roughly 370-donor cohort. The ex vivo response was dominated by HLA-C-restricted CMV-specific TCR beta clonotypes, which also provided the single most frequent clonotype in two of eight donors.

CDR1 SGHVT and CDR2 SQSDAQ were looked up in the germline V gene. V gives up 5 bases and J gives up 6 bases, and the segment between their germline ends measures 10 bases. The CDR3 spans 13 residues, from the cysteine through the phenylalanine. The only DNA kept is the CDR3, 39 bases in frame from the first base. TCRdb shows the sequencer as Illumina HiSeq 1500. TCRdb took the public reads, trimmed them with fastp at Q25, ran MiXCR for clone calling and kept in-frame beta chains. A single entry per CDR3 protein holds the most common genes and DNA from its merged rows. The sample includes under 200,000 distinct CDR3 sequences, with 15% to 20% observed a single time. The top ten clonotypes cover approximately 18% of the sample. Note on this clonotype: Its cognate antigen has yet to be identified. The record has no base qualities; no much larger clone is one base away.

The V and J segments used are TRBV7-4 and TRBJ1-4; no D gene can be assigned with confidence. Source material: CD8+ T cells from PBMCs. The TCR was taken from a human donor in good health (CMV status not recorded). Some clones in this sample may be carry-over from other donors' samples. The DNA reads TGTGCCAGCAGCCCAAACCGGGATGAAAAACTGTTTTTT. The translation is CASSPNRDEKLFF.